The clone carrying this TCR beta chain has more than one count but fewer than ten. Its antigen is as yet unknown. These data originate in a study of cytomegalovirus exposure and HLA in healthy donors. Study results and caveats: The productive fraction for most TCR beta V segments was about 90% or about 30% in an earlier analysis.

PCR primers comprised 60 Vbeta and 13 Jbeta primers. TCRdb keeps only in-frame clones here, not all; method: immunoSEQ multiplex PCR. The sample shows 150,000 to 160,000 clones, over 60% of them seen only once. V lost 4 bases, J lost 7 bases, and 16 bases stayed unmatched. The germline gives CDR1 SGHRS, CDR2 YFSETQ. CDR3 length: 16 amino acids. This chain connects TRBV5-1 to TRBJ1-2; 7 bases agree with TRBD1. This sequence originates from a woman aged 40-49 years in good health and CMV-seronegative. The sequenced material came from PBMCs. CDR3: CASSPSDRAGFGGYTF. As DNA, the CDR3 is TGCGCCAGCAGCCCGTCAGACAGGGCCGGATTTGGTGGCTACACCTTC. Full variable domain (remainder filled in from reference TRBV5-1 and TRBJ1-2): KAGVTQTPRYLIKTRGQQVTLSCSPISGHRSVSWYQQTPGQGLQFLFEYFSETQRNKGNFPGRFSGRQFSNSRSEMNVSTLELGDSALYLCASSPSDRAGFGGYTFGSGTRLTVV.